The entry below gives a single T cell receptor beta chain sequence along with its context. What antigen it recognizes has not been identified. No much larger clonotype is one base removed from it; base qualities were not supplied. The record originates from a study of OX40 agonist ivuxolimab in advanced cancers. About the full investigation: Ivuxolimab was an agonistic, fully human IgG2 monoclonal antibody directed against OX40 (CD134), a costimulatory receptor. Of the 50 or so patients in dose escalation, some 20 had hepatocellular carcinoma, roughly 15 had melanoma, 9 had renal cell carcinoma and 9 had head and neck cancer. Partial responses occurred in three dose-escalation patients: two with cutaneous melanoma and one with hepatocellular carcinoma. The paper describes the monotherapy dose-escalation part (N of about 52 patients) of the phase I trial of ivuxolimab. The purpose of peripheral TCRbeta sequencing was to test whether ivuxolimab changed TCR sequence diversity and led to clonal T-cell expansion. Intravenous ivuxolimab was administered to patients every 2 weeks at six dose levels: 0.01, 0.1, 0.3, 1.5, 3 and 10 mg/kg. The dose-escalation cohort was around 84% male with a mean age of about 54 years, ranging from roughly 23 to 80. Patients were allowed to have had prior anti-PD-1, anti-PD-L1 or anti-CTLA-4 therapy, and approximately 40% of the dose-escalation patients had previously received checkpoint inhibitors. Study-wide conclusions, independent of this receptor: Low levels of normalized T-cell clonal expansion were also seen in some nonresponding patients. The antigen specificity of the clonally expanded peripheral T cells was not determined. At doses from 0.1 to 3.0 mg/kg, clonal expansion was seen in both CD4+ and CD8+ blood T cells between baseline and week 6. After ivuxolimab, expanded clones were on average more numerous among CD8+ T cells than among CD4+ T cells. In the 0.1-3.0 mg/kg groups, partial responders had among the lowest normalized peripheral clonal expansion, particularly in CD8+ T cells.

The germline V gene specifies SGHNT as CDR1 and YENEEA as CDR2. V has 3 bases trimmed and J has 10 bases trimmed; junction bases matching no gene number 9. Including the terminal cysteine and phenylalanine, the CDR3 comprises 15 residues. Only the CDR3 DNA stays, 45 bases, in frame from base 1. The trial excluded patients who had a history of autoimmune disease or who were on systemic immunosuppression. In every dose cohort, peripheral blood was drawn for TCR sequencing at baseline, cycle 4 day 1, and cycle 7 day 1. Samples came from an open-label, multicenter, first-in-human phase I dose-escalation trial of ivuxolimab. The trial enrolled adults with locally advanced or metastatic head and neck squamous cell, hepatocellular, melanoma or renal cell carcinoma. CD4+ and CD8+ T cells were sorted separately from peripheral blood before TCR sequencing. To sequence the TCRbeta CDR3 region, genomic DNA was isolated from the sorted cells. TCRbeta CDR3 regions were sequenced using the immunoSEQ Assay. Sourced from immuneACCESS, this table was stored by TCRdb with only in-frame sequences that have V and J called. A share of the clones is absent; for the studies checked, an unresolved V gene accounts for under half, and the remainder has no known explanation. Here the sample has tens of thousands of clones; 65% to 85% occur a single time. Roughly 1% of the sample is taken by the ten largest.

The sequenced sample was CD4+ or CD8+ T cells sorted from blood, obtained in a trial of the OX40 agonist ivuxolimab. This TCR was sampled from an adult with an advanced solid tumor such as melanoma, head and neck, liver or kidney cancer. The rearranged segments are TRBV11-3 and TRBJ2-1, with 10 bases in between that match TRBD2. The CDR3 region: CASSFASGGAREQFF. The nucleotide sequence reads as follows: TGTGCCAGCAGCTTTGCCAGCGGGGGGGCCCGGGAGCAGTTCTTC. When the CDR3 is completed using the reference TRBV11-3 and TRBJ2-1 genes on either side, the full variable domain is EAGVVQSPRYKIIEKKQPVAFWCNPISGHNTLYWYLQNLGQGPELLIRYENEEAVDDSQLPKDRFSAERLKGVDSTLKIQPAELGDSAVYLCASSFASGGAREQFFGPGTRLTVL.